One sample yielded the 14 T cell receptor beta chains listed below, sequenced in a study of blood T cell repertoires in COVID-19. The repertoire was sequenced with immunoSEQ multiplex PCR; TCRdb's copy has only in-frame clones and lacks some. The sample includes roughly 400,000 clones, roughly nine tenths of them seen just once. The sample was PBMCs or T cells enriched from blood (not recorded which). These receptors all stem from a man in his thirties or forties who had recovered from COVID-19.

This rearrangement joins TRBV14 to TRBJ1-4; 7 positions match TRBD1. Germline CDR1 SGHDN, CDR2 FVKESK. This CDR3 has 15 residues. The V gene end was trimmed by 1 base and the J gene end by 7 bases; junction bases not matched to a gene: 6. The CDR3 loop is CASSQGPGTAEKLFF. The DNA of the CDR3 is TGTGCCAGCAGCCAAGGCCCAGGGACAGCTGAAAAACTGTTTTTT.

The V and J genes are TRBV4-1 and TRBJ2-7; 8 nucleotides match TRBD2. The CDR3 is 12 amino acids. V was clipped by 3 bases and J by 5 bases; unmatched bases: 0. Germline loops: CDR1 MGHRA, CDR2 YSYEKL. The CDR3 region is CASSQRGDEQYF. The CDR3 DNA reads TGCGCCAGCAGCCAGCGGGGGGACGAGCAGTACTTC.

The chain is built from TRBV24-1 and TRBJ1-5; TRBD1 agrees at 7 bases. The CDR3 extends over 13 amino acids. The J segment lost 2 bases and the V segment lost 11 bases, leaving 5 bases of the junction unmatched. Looked up from germline, CDR1 is KGHDR and CDR2 is SFDVKD. CDR3 sequence (DNA): TGTGCCATCAGGGGGGGAGGCAATCAGCCCCAGCATTTT. Amino acids: CAIRGGGNQPQHF.

This sequence joins TRBV5-1 and TRBJ1-1, with TRBD1 matching 11 bases. Per the germline V gene, CDR1 is SGHRS and CDR2 is YFSETQ. The CDR3 extends over 13 amino acids. After removal of 4 bases from V and 11 bases from J, the junction contained 7 bases not matched to a gene. The CDR3 sequence: CASSTEGQGAAFF. In nucleotides, the CDR3 is TGCGCCAGCAGCACGGAAGGACAGGGGGCGGCTTTCTTT.

J is TRBJ2-1 and V is TRBV5-4; 7 nucleotides line up with TRBD2. Germline values: CDR1 SGHNT, CDR2 YYREEE (reference sequence). The CDR3 has 14 residues. Trimming took 3 bases from V and 7 from J; bases not matched to a gene: 7. The CDR3 DNA reads as TGTGCCAGCAGCTCCTTAGCGGGTCGGAATGAGCAGTTCTTC. Protein sequence: CASSSLAGRNEQFF.

This chain joins TRBV5-6 and TRBJ2-4; D may be TRBD1 (6 bases). Germline V gene data show CDR1 as SGHDT and CDR2 as YYEEEE. This CDR3 is 19 amino acids long. Trimming took 1 base from V and 3 from J, leaving 23 bases between them. The CDR3 nucleotides are TGTGCCAGCAGCTTGTCCACGGCGCCCCAGGGGTATGGCAAAAACATTCAGTACTTC. This codes for CASSLSTAPQGYGKNIQYF.

The genes are TRBV19 and TRBJ2-2; possibly TRBD2 for D (6 bases). There are 14 residues in the CDR3. CDR1 LNHDA and CDR2 SQIVND come from the germline V gene (reference sequence). Deletions cut 6 bases from V and 6 bases from J, with 14 bases between. As DNA, the CDR3 is TGTGCCAGTAGGCAGGGCGGCGGGGCCGGGGAGCTGTTTTTT. Its translation is CASRQGGGAGELFF.

This clone occurred a few times. The chain combines TRBV3-1 (or the pseudogene TRBV3-2) with TRBJ2-5; D possibly corresponds to TRBD1 (5 bases). Germline V gene data show CDR1 as LGHDT and CDR2 as YNNKEL (reference sequence). The CDR3 covers 16 residues. Trimming removed 4 bases at V and 0 bases at J, with 15 bases between. In DNA form, the CDR3 reads TGTGCCAGCAGCCCCTCGGGCCGCAGGGACCAAGAGACCCAGTACTTC. It yields the protein CASSPSGRRDQETQYF.

The chain is built from TRBV6-2 or TRBV6-3 and TRBJ1-5; the D gene is possibly TRBD1 (5 bases). This CDR3 has 14 residues. The germline V gene has CDR1 MNHEY and CDR2 SVGEGT. V lost 6 bases, J lost 4 bases, and 13 bases lay in between. CDR3 sequence: CASSRPGGNQPQHF. The CDR3 nucleotides read TGTGCCAGCAGCCGACCGGGGGGGAATCAGCCCCAGCATTTT.

In this sample, this clone turned up a few times. The V call is TRBV15, the J call TRBJ2-2; no firm D call. V was pared by 3 bases and J by 0 bases, with 8 bases between. The CDR3 loop spans 15 amino acids. Looked up from germline, CDR1 is LNHNV and CDR2 is YYDKDF (reference sequence). The CDR3 DNA reads as TGTGCCACCAGCAGTCTAGGAACGAACACCGGGGAGCTGTTTTTT. Its protein product is CATSSLGTNTGELFF.

V gene TRBV19 combines with J gene TRBJ1-2; weak D call: TRBD1 (5 bases). The CDR3 runs to 13 residues. Per germline, CDR1 LNHDA and CDR2 SQIVND (reference sequence). V dropped 3 bases and J dropped 5 bases, with 10 bases sitting between them. Here the CDR3 DNA reads TGTGCCAGTAGTATGGCCGCAGGGTATGGCTACACCTTC. It is translated as CASSMAAGYGYTF.

The chain uses TRBV19 and TRBJ2-2; 10 bases are a match to TRBD1. With V trimmed by 5 bases and J by 3 bases, 6 bases remained unmatched. The CDR3 runs to 16 residues. Per germline, CDR1 LNHDA and CDR2 SQIVND (reference sequence). CDR3 loop: CASSRMTGGDTGELFF. CDR3 coding DNA: TGTGCCAGTAGTCGGATGACAGGGGGCGACACCGGGGAGCTGTTTTTT. Combining the CDR3 with reference TRBV19 and TRBJ2-2 gives the whole variable domain DGGITQSPKYLFRKEGQNVTLSCEQNLNHDAMYWYRQDPGQGLRLIYYSQIVNDFQKGDIAEGYSVSREKKESFPLTVTSAQKNPTAFYLCASSRMTGGDTGELFFGEGSRLTVL.

The V call is TRBV4-2, the J call TRBJ2-2; 9 nucleotides line up with TRBD2. V was pared by 0 bases and J by 4 bases, with 0 bases of the junction left unmatched. The CDR3 length is 15 residues. Germline loops: CDR1 LGHNA, CDR2 YNFKEQ. The chain's CDR3 is CASSQEREGTGELFF. The CDR3 DNA sequence: TGTGCCAGCAGCCAAGAGCGGGAGGGCACCGGGGAGCTGTTTTTT.

The rearrangement joins TRBV10-1 to TRBJ1-4; D is uncertain. The CDR3 is 11 residues long. The germline CDR1 and CDR2 sequences are WNHNN and SYGVQD (reference sequence). Trimming pared 4 bases from V and 13 bases from J, leaving 10 bases between. DNA of the CDR3: TGCGCCAGCAGTGGGCGGCCGGGACTGTTTTTT. It specifies CASSGRPGLFF.